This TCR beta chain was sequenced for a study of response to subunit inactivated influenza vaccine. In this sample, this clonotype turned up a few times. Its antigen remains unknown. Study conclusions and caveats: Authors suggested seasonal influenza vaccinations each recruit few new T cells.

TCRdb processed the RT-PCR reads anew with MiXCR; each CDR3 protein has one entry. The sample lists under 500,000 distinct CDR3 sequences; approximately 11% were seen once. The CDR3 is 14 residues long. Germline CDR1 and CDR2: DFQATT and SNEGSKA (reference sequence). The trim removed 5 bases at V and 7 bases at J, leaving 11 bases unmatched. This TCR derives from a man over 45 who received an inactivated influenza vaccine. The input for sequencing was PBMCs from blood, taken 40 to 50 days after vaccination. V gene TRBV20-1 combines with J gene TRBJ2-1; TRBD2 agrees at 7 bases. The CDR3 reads CSALGREGWNEQFF. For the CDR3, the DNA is TGCAGTGCTTTGGGGAGGGAGGGTTGGAATGAGCAGTTCTTC.